The sequence of this T cell receptor (beta chain) was determined in a study of blood T cell repertoires in COVID-19. Study-level information: Acute-phase and convalescent COVID-19 samples originated in the United States, Italy and Spain. Sources were T cells, B-cell-depleted T cells, or PBMCs; the material itself was cDNA or gDNA.

As processed by the authors: Amplifying reference gene primers gave estimates of nucleated cell counts. Some clones are missing from TCRdb's copy, which holds only in-frame ones; the method was immunoSEQ multiplex PCR. D and trimming come from the DNA, and the V and J calls and clone size come from that table. The sample comprises about 130,000 clones, around 81% of which are singletons, and about 9.5% rests with the top ten. The CDR3 runs to 17 residues. Looked up from germline, CDR1 is SGHNT and CDR2 is YYREEE (reference sequence). The V and J ends lost 1 base and 5 bases, in that order; junction bases with no gene match: 13.

This receptor was obtained from a man between 40 and 49 years old with active or convalescent COVID-19. The sample was peripheral blood. The J gene is TRBJ2-5, the V gene TRBV5-4; 8 positions agree with TRBD1. CDR3 amino acids: CASSLTGVGQGSETQYF. For the CDR3, the DNA is TGTGCCAGCAGCTTGACTGGCGTTGGACAGGGAAGCGAGACCCAGTACTTC.